The source of this T cell receptor beta chain is a study of cytomegalovirus exposure and HLA in healthy donors. For this clone: Its target is not known.

Vbeta (60) and Jbeta (13) primers were used in the PCR. Clones were sequenced by immunoSEQ multiplex PCR, and TCRdb holds only the in-frame ones, with some missing. The sample lists 70,000 to 95,000 clones, roughly 83% occurring once. Study findings and constraints: Upon later analysis, TCR association rates were observed to vary by HLA locus, being highest for DRB1 and lowest for HLA-C. Previously analyzed data showed that most TCR beta V segments were productive at a frequency of about 90% or about 30%.

The TCR originated in a woman in her thirties or forties in good health and CMV-seropositive. Sequences were obtained from PBMCs.

The CDR3 sequence: CASSQDGNTGDGYTF. CDR3 bases: TGCGCCAGCAGCCAAGACGGGAACACAGGGGATGGCTACACCTTC. The chain employs TRBV4-3 and TRBJ1-2, with 7 positions matching TRBD1. V was clipped by 0 bases and J by 6 bases; unmatched bases: 7. This CDR3 is built from 15 residues. Looked up from germline, CDR1 is LGHNA and CDR2 is YSLEER.